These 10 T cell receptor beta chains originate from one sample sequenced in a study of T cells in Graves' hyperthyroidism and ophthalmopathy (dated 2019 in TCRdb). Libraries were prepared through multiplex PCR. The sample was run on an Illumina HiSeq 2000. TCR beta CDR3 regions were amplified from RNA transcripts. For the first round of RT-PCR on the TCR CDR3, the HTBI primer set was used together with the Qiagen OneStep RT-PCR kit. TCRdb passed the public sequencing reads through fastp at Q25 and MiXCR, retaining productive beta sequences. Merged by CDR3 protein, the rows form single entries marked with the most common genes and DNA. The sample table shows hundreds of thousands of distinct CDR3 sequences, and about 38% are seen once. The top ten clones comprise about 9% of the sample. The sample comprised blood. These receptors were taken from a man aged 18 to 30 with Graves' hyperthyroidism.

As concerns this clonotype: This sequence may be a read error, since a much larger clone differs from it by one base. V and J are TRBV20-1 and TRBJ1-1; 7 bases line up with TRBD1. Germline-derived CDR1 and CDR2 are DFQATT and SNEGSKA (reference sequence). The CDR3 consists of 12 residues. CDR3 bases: TGCAATGCTAGACAGGGTTGGACTGAAGCTTTCTTT. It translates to CNARQGWTEAFF.

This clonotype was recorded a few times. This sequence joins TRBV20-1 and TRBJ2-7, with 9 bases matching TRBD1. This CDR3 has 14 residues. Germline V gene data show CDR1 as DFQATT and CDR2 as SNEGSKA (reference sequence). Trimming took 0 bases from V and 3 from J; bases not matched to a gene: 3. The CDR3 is CSARDLGQGYEQYF. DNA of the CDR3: TGCAGTGCTAGAGACCTGGGACAGGGCTACGAGCAGTACTTC.

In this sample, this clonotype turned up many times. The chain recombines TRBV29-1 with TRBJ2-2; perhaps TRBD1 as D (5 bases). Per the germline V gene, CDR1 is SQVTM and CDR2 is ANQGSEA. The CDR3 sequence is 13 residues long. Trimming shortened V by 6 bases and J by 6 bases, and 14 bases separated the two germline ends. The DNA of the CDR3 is TGCAGCGTGGCAGACAGTGTTCCCGGGGAGCTGTTTTTT. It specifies CSVADSVPGELFF.

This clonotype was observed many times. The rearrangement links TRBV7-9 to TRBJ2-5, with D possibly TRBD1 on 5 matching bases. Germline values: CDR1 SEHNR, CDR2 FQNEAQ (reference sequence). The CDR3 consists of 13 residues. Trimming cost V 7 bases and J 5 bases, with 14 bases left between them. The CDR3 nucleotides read TGTGCCAGCACCCTTAGGGGTCCGGAGACCCAGTACTTC. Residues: CASTLRGPETQYF.

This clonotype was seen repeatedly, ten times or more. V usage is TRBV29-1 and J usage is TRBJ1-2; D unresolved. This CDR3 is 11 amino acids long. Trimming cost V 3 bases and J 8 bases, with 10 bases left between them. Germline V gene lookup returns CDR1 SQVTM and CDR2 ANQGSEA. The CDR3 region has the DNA TGCAGCGTTGAGGGAATTGAAGGCTACACCTTC. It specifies CSVEGIEGYTF.

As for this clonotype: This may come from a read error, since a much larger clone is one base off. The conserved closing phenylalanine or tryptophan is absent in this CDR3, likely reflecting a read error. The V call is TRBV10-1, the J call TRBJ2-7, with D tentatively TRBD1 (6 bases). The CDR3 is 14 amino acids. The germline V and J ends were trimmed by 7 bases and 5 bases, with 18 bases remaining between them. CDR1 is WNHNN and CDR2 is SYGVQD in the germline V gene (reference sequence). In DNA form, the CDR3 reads TGCGCCAGCACCCAACCACAGGGATTCCACGAGCAGTACCTC. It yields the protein CASTQPQGFHEQYL.

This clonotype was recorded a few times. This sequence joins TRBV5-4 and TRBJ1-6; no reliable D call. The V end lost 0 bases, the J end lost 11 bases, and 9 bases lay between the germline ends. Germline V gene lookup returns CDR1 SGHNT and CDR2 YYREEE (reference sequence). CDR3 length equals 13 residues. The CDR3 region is CASSLGVGTPLHF. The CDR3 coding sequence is TGTGCCAGCAGCTTGGGGGTCGGAACACCCCTCCACTTT.

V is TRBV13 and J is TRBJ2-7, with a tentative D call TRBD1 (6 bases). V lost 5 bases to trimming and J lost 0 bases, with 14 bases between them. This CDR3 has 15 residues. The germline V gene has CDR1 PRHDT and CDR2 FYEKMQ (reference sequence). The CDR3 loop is CASSPLRGGSYEQYF. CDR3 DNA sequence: TGTGCCAGCAGCCCTTTACGAGGGGGCTCCTACGAGCAGTACTTC.

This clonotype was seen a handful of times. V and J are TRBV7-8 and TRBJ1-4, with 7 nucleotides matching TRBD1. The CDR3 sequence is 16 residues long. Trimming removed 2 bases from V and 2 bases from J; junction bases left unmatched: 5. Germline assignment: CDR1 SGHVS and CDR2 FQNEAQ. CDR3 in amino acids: CASSLTPQGTNEKLFF. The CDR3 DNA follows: TGTGCCAGCAGCTTAACCCCACAGGGGACTAATGAAAAACTGTTTTTT.

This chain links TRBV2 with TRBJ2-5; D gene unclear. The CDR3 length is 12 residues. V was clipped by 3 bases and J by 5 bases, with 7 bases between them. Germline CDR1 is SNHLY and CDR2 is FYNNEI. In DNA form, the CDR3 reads TGTGCCAGCAGTGAGACCCGGGAGACCCAGTACTTC. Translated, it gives CASSETRETQYF. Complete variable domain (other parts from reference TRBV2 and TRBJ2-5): EPEVTQTPSHQVTQMGQEVILRCVPISNHLYFYWYRQILGQKVEFLVSFYNNEISEKSEIFDDQFSVERPDGSNFTLKIRSTKLEDSAMYFCASSETRETQYFGPGTRLLVL.